A single sample gave rise to the 9 T cell receptor beta chains below, sequenced in a study of cytomegalovirus exposure and HLA in healthy donors. The study ran its PCR with 60 Vbeta and 13 Jbeta primers. TCRdb's copy holds only in-frame clones and misses some; the assay was immunoSEQ multiplex PCR. Its clone listing holds tens of thousands of clones. Material for sequencing was PBMCs. These receptors were obtained from a woman in her sixties or seventies in good health and CMV-seropositive.

V and J are TRBV7-2 and TRBJ1-2, with D possibly TRBD1 on 6 matching bases. Germline V lookup: CDR1 SGHTA, CDR2 FQGNSA. V lost 5 bases to trimming and J lost 3 bases, with 13 bases between them. This CDR3 spans 14 amino acids. The CDR3 protein is CASSPGGLDYGYTF. DNA for the CDR3: TGTGCCAGCAGCCCGGGGGGGCTGGACTATGGCTACACCTTC.

This chain uses TRBV6-1 with TRBJ1-2; no clear D. In germline, CDR1 is MNHNS, CDR2 SASEGT. The CDR3 covers 13 residues. V lost 6 bases and J 4 bases, leaving 12 bases between the germline ends. CDR3 coding DNA: TGTGCCAGCAGCGACGACTCTCTCTATGGCTACACCTTC. It is translated as CASSDDSLYGYTF.

This chain uses TRBV4-1 with TRBJ1-1, with D maybe TRBD1 (6 bases). V was pared by 3 bases and J by 1 base, with 12 bases between. The CDR3 consists of 15 residues. Germline CDR1 is MGHRA and CDR2 is YSYEKL. CDR3 sequence (DNA): TGCGCCAGCAGCCACCCCCAGGGGTCGAACACTGAAGCTTTCTTT. As protein: CASSHPQGSNTEAFF.

The CDR3 DNA reads as TGTGCCACCAGCAGAGATGACTCGTCCCAAGAGACCCAGTACTTC. Translation: CATSRDDSSQETQYF. This chain links TRBV15 with TRBJ2-5, with no clear D. The germline V and J ends were trimmed by 0 bases and 1 base, with 9 bases remaining between them. In germline, CDR1 is LNHNV, CDR2 YYDKDF (reference sequence). This CDR3 is built from 15 residues.

The rearrangement links TRBV6-1 to TRBJ1-1, with D uncertain. V was trimmed by 6 bases and J by 0 bases, leaving 5 bases between them. Germline CDR1 and CDR2: MNHNS and SASEGT. The CDR3 is made up of 12 amino acids. CDR3: CASRAMNTEAFF. CDR3 sequence (DNA): TGTGCCAGCAGGGCCATGAACACTGAAGCTTTCTTT.

The rearrangement uses TRBV2 and TRBJ1-1, with D unresolved. The germline V gene encodes CDR1 SNHLY and CDR2 FYNNEI. This CDR3 has 16 residues. V was clipped by 7 bases and J by 0 bases, with 18 bases between them. CDR3 sequence (DNA): TGTGCCAGCAAGACGAGTCACGGGGAAATGAACACTGAAGCTTTCTTT. Translating it yields CASKTSHGEMNTEAFF.

The chain carries TRBV6-1 and TRBJ2-2, with D perhaps matching TRBD2 (7 bases). Germline V lookup: CDR1 MNHNS, CDR2 SASEGT. The CDR3 is 17 amino acids. Trimming cost V 6 bases and J 4 bases, with 21 bases left between them. The CDR3 bases are TGTGCCAGCAGCGAACCCAGGGGCGGGGGCGTCACCGGGGAGCTGTTTTTT. It codes for CASSEPRGGGVTGELFF.

V and J are TRBV6-4 and TRBJ1-2; D unclear. The CDR3 is 13 amino acids. V was shortened by 7 bases and J by 1 base, with 10 bases between the two germline ends. Germline-derived CDR1 and CDR2 are MRHNA and SNTAGT. The CDR3 bases are TGTGCCAGCAACCCCGGGAATAACTATGGCTACACCTTC. Protein sequence: CASNPGNNYGYTF.

The gene calls are TRBV5-8 and TRBJ1-4; TRBD1 agrees at 9 bases. CDR1 and CDR2 from the germline V gene are SGHTS and YDEGEE. CDR3 length equals 12 residues. The ends lost 10 bases at V and 8 bases at J; junction bases unmatched: 6. CDR3 nucleotides: TGTGCCGGAGGGACAGGGCAGGAAAAACTGTTTTTT. As protein: CAGGTGQEKLFF.